A single T cell receptor (beta chain) is shown here with its context. Trimming shortened V by 1 base and J by 5 bases, and 10 bases separated the two germline ends. The CDR3 contains 13 residues. In germline, CDR1 is SGHRS, CDR2 YFSETQ. This sample was included in a study of T cells in Graves' hyperthyroidism and ophthalmopathy. Duration under 3 months, a NOSPECS grade of at least 4, and a Clinical Activity Score of at least 3 characterized the ophthalmopathy patients. Lactation, pregnancy, other autoimmune disease or uncontrolled infection excluded patients. RNA transcripts were the template for amplifying TCR beta CDR3 regions. The HTBI set primed first-round TCR CDR3 RT-PCR. MiXCR was run by TCRdb on the multiplex PCR reads, yielding one entry per CDR3 protein. Of hundreds of thousands of distinct CDR3 sequences listed, 20% to 25% were seen once; the top ten hold around a third.

The rearrangement joins TRBV5-1 to TRBJ2-7, with D possibly TRBD1 on 5 matching bases. The sample taken for sequencing was blood. The sequence was collected from a man aged 25-45 years with Graves' ophthalmopathy. The CDR3 DNA reads TGCGCCAGCAGCTTGAGGGGCTCGAACGAGCAGTACTTC. Its protein is CASSLRGSNEQYF.